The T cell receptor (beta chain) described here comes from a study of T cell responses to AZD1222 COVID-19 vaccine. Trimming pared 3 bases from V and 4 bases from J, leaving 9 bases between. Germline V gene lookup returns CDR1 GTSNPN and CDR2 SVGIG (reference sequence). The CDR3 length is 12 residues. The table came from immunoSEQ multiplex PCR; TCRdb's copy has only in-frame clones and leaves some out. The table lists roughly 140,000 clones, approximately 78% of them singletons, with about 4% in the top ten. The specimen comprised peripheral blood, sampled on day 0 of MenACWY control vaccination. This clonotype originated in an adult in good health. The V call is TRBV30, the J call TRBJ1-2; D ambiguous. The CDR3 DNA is TGTGCCTGGAGGTTCCTGATCTATGGCTACACCTTC. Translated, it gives CAWRFLIYGYTF.